The entry that follows covers one TCR beta chain sequence. No antigen is known for it. This record comes from a study of lymphopenia after photon versus proton radiotherapy. Study results and limitations: Authors raise, but do not show, better survival with proton therapy. In patients who died, overall survival fell as post-nadir TCR diversity dropped more.

Clones were read by immunoSEQ multiplex PCR, and TCRdb kept only the in-frame ones, dropping some. Here the sample spans tens of thousands of clones, about 83% being singletons. V lost 5 bases and J 6 bases, leaving 14 bases between the germline ends. This CDR3 is 13 amino acids long. Germline values: CDR1 SGHVS, CDR2 FQNEAQ. Sequenced material: peripheral blood, taken from a patient treated with photon-based radiotherapy. The chain recombines TRBV7-8 with TRBJ2-7; TRBD1 might be the D (6 bases). This TCR derives from a man aged 45 to 65 with gastric cancer. The CDR3 sequence: CASSAGQSSEQYF. CDR3 nucleotides: TGTGCCAGCAGCGCCGGACAGTCGAGCGAGCAGTACTTC.